This T cell receptor beta chain was sequenced during a study of cytomegalovirus exposure and HLA in healthy donors (dated by TCRdb to the late 2010s). Notes on the research overall: An earlier analysis of approximately 640 of the donors reported more than 250 Gb of sequence data and 117 million unique TCR beta sequences from 190 million or so T cells. An early release that covered about 600 HLA-typed donors contained approximately 300 gigabases of sequencing data and 65 million to 100 million unique TCR sequences. Of the approximately 370 genotyped donors, 70% to 90% were placed in the genetic ancestry cluster associated with self-reported Caucasian donors. The study aimed to test whether signatures of past pathogen exposure could be identified by cataloging public T cell receptors. The study used immunosequencing to profile the T cell repertoires of approximately 690 subjects and linked those repertoires to cytomegalovirus serostatus. In addition to the first cohort of approximately 650 subjects, a separate validation cohort of 120 different subjects was used. To predict cytomegalovirus infection status, the study combined high-throughput TCR immunosequencing, statistical association of individual TCRs with disease status, and machine learning. A later analysis re-analyzed previously published TCR beta repertoires from several hundred donors and added high-resolution HLA genotyping to study TCR occurrence patterns. The later analysis used no new phenotypic data to find candidate immune exposures, relying instead on TCR beta sequences and their occurrence across donors. To decide whether each TCR beta V gene segment behaved as functional or pseudogenic, an earlier analysis of some 600 of the donors relied on high-throughput TCR beta sequencing. Donor age, sex, ethnicity and CMV serostatus were compiled alongside the repertoire data. In a later genetic analysis, genome-wide SNP genotypes for about 65% of the roughly 700 donors were used, and that subset was treated as a discovery cohort. All discovery cohort repertoires had been generated on a single sequencing platform. Class I and class II HLA loci were covered by the typing at four-digit resolution. The number of typed donors differed by locus: about 629-630 for A, B, C, DRB1 and DQB1; approximately 520 for DQA1; about 600 for DPA1; and about 450 for DPB1. Four to six DR-DQ haplotypes were handled as single units for association and clustering because linkage in the cohort was strong. Among 398 genotyped donors of the cohort, an average of about 240,000 unique TCR beta nucleotide sequences were sequenced per donor, roughly 20% of them non-productive.

Here is what the overall study found, with its caveats: Because some donors lacked HLA typing at each locus, the association tests relied only on the typed subset. This cohort had only TCR beta chains sequenced, and the lack of alpha or paired-chain data limited which features could be detected. Some IMGT-functional V segments, including TRBV6-2 and TRBV6-3, could not be distinguished by the 87-base-pair reads and were therefore excluded. According to a later analysis, most CMV-associated TCR beta chains appeared to be HLA-restricted, and the HLA associations seemed to be driven largely by CMV exposure. The study listed 150 to 200 TCR beta chains as associated with cytomegalovirus. A few of the identified cytomegalovirus-associated TCR beta chains were confirmed in vitro to be specific for cytomegalovirus antigens. In a later analysis, 16,951 TCR beta sequences were associated with specific HLA alleles at a false discovery rate of 0.05. Roughly 17 rarely observed V segments, including chromosome 9 orphons, were excluded from the earlier analysis of about 500 of the donors because counts were too low. A further reported finding was that TCR beta sequences accurately predicted the HLA-A and HLA-B alleles for most subjects in the first cohort. According to the authors, the approach could potentially be generalized to other disease states and immunological phenotypes. In a later analysis, HLA-associated TCR beta chains were found to be more clonally expanded and to have lower generation probabilities than equally common non-associated chains. An earlier analysis of around 500 of the donors showed that most TCR beta V segments appeared in productive rearrangements either about 87% or about 30% of the time, which broadly matched IMGT annotations. Compared with the approximately 710-donor mean, donors in an Asian-associated ancestry cluster had fewer N-insertions in productive TCRs, according to a later genetic analysis. A cluster of highly shared sequence variants was judged likely to be a technical artifact of the sequencing pipeline. In both the original and validation cohorts, the classifier was reported to diagnose cytomegalovirus status with high specificity and sensitivity. According to a later analysis, parvovirus B19, influenza, CMV and Epstein-Barr virus appeared linked to several top co-occurrence clusters. Roughly uniform sequencing depth across donors was assumed in presence/absence analyses, although this assumption may not hold. Most TCR sequences were seen in very few donors, while some public TCRs were found in many individuals. A later analysis found that TCR association rates varied across HLA loci, with DRB1 alleles showing the most associated TCRs and HLA-C alleles the fewest. Correlated functional status among segregating V segments might reflect linkage disequilibrium, but an unknown experimental factor could not be ruled out. An association between a missense DCLRE1C variant and V-gene and J-gene trimming of TCR beta chains was found in a later genetic analysis and replicated in an independent cohort. When HLA alleles, especially DR and DQ, strongly co-occurred, attributing TCR associations to individual alleles was difficult. The only immune exposure information available for the cohort was CMV serostatus.

The cohort comprised more than 550 healthy bone marrow donors. All cohort members were sampled while nominally healthy, although unrecorded immune exposures were likely present. The donor tested CMV seropositive, placing the donor among the approximately 310 seropositive members of the cohort. A peripheral blood sample was provided by each donor, and peripheral blood mononuclear cells were used for TCR beta sequencing. The Qiagen DNeasy Blood Extraction Kit was used to extract genomic DNA from the blood cell samples. Measured from the cysteine to the phenylalanine, the CDR3 is 15 residues long. Kept here is only the CDR3 DNA, which spans 45 bases and is read in frame from base 1. V is pared back by 2 bases and J by 10 bases, with 17 bases lying between the germline termini. CDR1 and CDR2, per the germline V gene (reference sequence), are LNHDA and SQIVND. A remark on this clone: Its specific antigen is unknown. Per-nucleotide qualities are absent, and no much larger clonotype sits a single base away.

Preparation of the library involved the immunoSEQ multiplex PCR assay. A mixture of 60 forward primers for TCR Vbeta segments and 13 reverse primers for TCR Jbeta segments was used in the multiplex PCR. The CDR3 region of rearranged TCR beta genes was amplified from genomic DNA with a multiplex PCR assay. The Illumina HiSeq System was used to sequence the amplified TCR beta libraries as 87-base-pair reads. In the source study's methods: A later analysis tallied 75 million to 95 million unique TCR beta chains across the 666 repertoires, and approximately 12 million of those chains were shared by two or more donors. Raw reads were error-corrected and collapsed into unique sequences with a nearest-neighbor algorithm that merged closely related sequences to remove PCR and sequencing errors. Alignment of CDR3 sequences to IMGT reference sequences was used to assign V, D and J gene segments. For a sequence to be retained, a match of at least six nucleotides was required to both a V gene segment and a J gene segment. A rearrangement was called productive if the CDR3 had no stop codons and remained in frame with V and J, and every other rearrangement was called non-productive. CDR3 was defined by IMGT convention, running from the second conserved V-encoded cysteine to the conserved J-encoded phenylalanine. Sequences without an unambiguous match to a single V gene segment were excluded from the earlier analysis of 450 to 650 of the donors. An earlier analysis of 587 of the donors called V segments functional above 56.7% productive rearrangements and segregating when the between-donor standard deviation exceeded 5%. A statistical classification framework was developed to diagnose cytomegalovirus status using the catalog of TCR beta chain sequences. A later analysis assigned V and J genes by comparing TCR nucleotide sequences with IMGT/GENE-DB human TR gene sequences. In a later analysis, CDR3 sequences and most-parsimonious VDJ recombination scenarios were assigned using the TCRdist pipeline. In a later analysis, each TCR beta chain was defined by its CDR3 amino acid sequence together with its V-gene family, and reads lacking a unique V-gene family were excluded. As a way to deal with suspected cross-contamination and a sequencing artifact, a later analysis dropped nearly 600 nucleotide sequences that were highly shared and had low generation probability. For each public chain, a later analysis derived a clonal expansion index from normalized ranks of inferred template counts within each repertoire. In a later analysis, generation probabilities were computed with a VDJ recombination model fitted to out-of-frame rearrangements, and the resulting probabilities were checked against IGoR. A later analysis scored TCR-TCR, TCR-HLA and TCR-CMV co-occurrence with hypergeometric tests, applying a repertoire-size bias correction to TCR pairs. In a later analysis, false discovery rates were estimated by permuting HLA or CMV assignments 20 times. In a later analysis, co-occurring TCRs were grouped using DBSCAN, with TCRdist sequence similarity added in when clustering inside HLA-allele-positive subsets. For co-occurrence clustering, repertoires with fewer than 30,000 or more than 120,000 public chains were excluded, along with four to six repertoires with anomalous nucleotide sharing. In its TCRdb copy, this immuneACCESS table keeps in-frame sequences only and misses some clones. Where compared with another copy, unresolved V genes explain less than half of these, and the others have no known cause. V, J and clone size were drawn from that table, and D and trimming were deduced from the DNA. For this sample there are 150,000 to 200,000 clones; around 67% appear just once. Less than 5% of the sample is in the top ten clones.

The chain links TRBV19 with TRBJ1-4, with TRBD1 tentatively as D gene (6 bases match). Specimen: PBMCs. The sequence was obtained from a young woman in good health and CMV-seropositive. The CDR3 amino acid sequence is: CASSIRGQNFAKLFF. Read as DNA, the sequence is TGTGCCAGTAGTATAAGGGGACAAAATTTCGCAAAACTGTTTTTT. The variable domain in full, with residues beyond the CDR3 obtained from the reference TRBV19 and TRBJ1-4 genes, is DGGITQSPKYLFRKEGQNVTLSCEQNLNHDAMYWYRQDPGQGLRLIYYSQIVNDFQKGDIAEGYSVSREKKESFPLTVTSAQKNPTAFYLCASSIRGQNFAKLFFGSGTQLSVL.